This entry lists 29 T cell receptor beta chains sequenced from one sample in a study of CD8 T cells in ankylosing spondylitis. TCRdb recomputed calls from the 5' RACE reads with MiXCR, one row per CDR3 protein. The sample gives some 140,000 distinct CDR3 sequences, 7% to 9% of which show up once; roughly 7.2% is in the top ten. The sample comprised synovial fluid, either unsorted or a sorted T cell fraction (not recorded which). The receptors come from a male donor with ankylosing spondylitis.

At least ten counts were recorded for this clonotype. The genes are TRBV5-1 and TRBJ2-5; weak D call: TRBD1 (5 bases). V lost 2 bases and J lost 4, with 9 bases in between. This CDR3 contains 13 residues. Per the germline V gene, CDR1 is SGHRS and CDR2 is YFSETQ. For the CDR3, the DNA is TGCGCCAGCAGCTTTGGCCAGGGAGAGACCCAGTACTTC. Translating gives CASSFGQGETQYF.

The sample holds a few counts of this clonotype. The chain uses TRBV7-3 and TRBJ2-7, with D possibly being TRBD2 (5 bases). Germline assignment: CDR1 SGHTA and CDR2 FQGTGA. The ends were cut back, 1 base at V and 0 bases at J, with 10 bases in the middle. This CDR3 contains 15 residues. The CDR3 loop reads CASSLKGEDSYEQYF. The CDR3 bases are TGTGCCAGCAGCTTAAAGGGAGAGGACTCCTACGAGCAGTACTTC.

The chain couples TRBV30 to TRBJ1-1; D unresolved. In germline, CDR1 is GTSNPN, CDR2 SVGIG (reference sequence). Between the trimmed V and J ends, which lost 2 bases and 3 bases, there was a span of 10 bases. This CDR3 comprises 13 residues. Here the CDR3 reads CAWSRQRYTEAFF. In DNA form, the CDR3 reads TGTGCCTGGAGTCGGCAGCGTTACACTGAAGCTTTCTTT.

This clonotype has a handful of counts. This chain links TRBV3-1 with TRBJ1-1; D is undetermined. Per the germline V gene, CDR1 is LGHDT and CDR2 is YNNKEL (reference sequence). The CDR3 is 16 amino acids. V lost 0 bases, J lost 3 bases, and 14 bases lay in between. CDR3 DNA sequence: TGTGCCAGCAGCCAAGACTATGTTTCGAGGGACACTGAAGCTTTCTTT. Translation gives CASSQDYVSRDTEAFF.

This clonotype was found a few times. The V and J genes are TRBV28 and TRBJ2-3, with D possibly TRBD1 on 6 matching bases. Trimming removed 11 bases at V and 6 bases at J, with 18 bases between. This CDR3 has 13 amino acids. Germline loops: CDR1 MDHEN, CDR2 SYDVKM. The CDR3 nucleotides are TGTGCCCTGGGGGCCGCACTACCGGATACGCAGTATTTT. It translates to CALGAALPDTQYF.

This clonotype was picked up many times. The genes are TRBV6-1 and TRBJ2-7; TRBD2 is a possible D gene (5 bases). This CDR3 has 15 residues. CDR1 is MNHNS and CDR2 is SASEGT in the germline V gene. The ends were cut back, 6 bases at V and 6 bases at J, with 21 bases in the middle. CDR3 bases: TGTGCCAGCAGAAATTTTGGCGCGGACTTGGGCGAGCAGTACTTC. It specifies CASRNFGADLGEQYF.

The chain employs TRBV9 and TRBJ1-1; D is ambiguous. The length of the CDR3 is 14 residues. Trimming cost V 8 bases and J 1 base, with 15 bases left between them. CDR1 and CDR2 (germline): SGDLS, YYNGEE. The CDR3 sequence: CASTRGPRNTEAFF. CDR3 bases: TGTGCCAGTACGCGTGGGCCCAGGAACACTGAAGCTTTCTTT.

This clonotype occurred many times. This chain joins TRBV20-1 and TRBJ2-3; 10 positions agree with TRBD1. Germline V gene data show CDR1 as DFQATT and CDR2 as SNEGSKA (reference sequence). V trimming: 0 bases; J trimming: 3 bases; junction bases outside the gene matches: 12. The CDR3 length is 18 residues. The CDR3 loop reads CSARDRDRGTSFTDTQYF. CDR3 nucleotides: TGCAGTGCTAGAGACCGGGACAGGGGAACCAGTTTTACAGATACGCAGTATTTT.

This clonotype occurred many times. The chain links TRBV14 to TRBJ2-5; D is ambiguous. Trimming removed 5 bases at V and 4 bases at J, with 8 bases between. The CDR3 consists of 12 residues. From germline, CDR1 is SGHDN and CDR2 FVKESK. CDR3 nucleotide sequence: TGTGCCAGCAGCATGAATAGAGAGACCCAGTACTTC. As protein: CASSMNRETQYF.

The chain has TRBV5-1 and TRBJ2-2; D not resolved. The CDR3 runs to 15 residues. The germline CDR1 and CDR2 sequences are SGHRS and YFSETQ. V gave up 4 bases and J gave up 2 bases, with 12 bases separating them. The CDR3, as DNA: TGCGCCAGCAGCCCCTCAGGAACAAACACCGGGGAGCTGTTTTTT. Encoded protein: CASSPSGTNTGELFF.

The genes are TRBV6-1 and TRBJ1-4, with D possibly matching TRBD1 (5 bases). The CDR3 sequence is 14 residues long. Germline CDR1 reads MNHNS; CDR2 reads SASEGT. V gave up 9 bases and J gave up 8 bases, with 19 bases separating them. CDR3 sequence: CASTTGGAEEKLFF. As DNA, the CDR3 is TGTGCCAGTACCACTGGGGGAGCGGAGGAAAAACTGTTTTTT.

This clonotype was seen repeatedly, ten times or more. This rearrangement joins TRBV7-8 to TRBJ2-3; 10 nucleotides line up with TRBD2. The CDR3 contains 17 residues. Germline assignment: CDR1 SGHVS and CDR2 FQNEAQ. J was trimmed by 0 bases and V by 4 bases; bases with no gene match: 7. The CDR3 protein is CASSSSGGVTSTDTQYF. As DNA, the CDR3 is TGTGCCAGCAGCTCGAGCGGGGGGGTTACTAGCACAGATACGCAGTATTTT.

A few counts support this clonotype. The chain combines TRBV5-1 with TRBJ2-3, with TRBD2 matching over 9 bases. This CDR3 comprises 16 residues. Germline values: CDR1 SGHRS, CDR2 YFSETQ. J lost 5 bases, V lost 4 bases, and 11 bases had no gene match. CDR3 in DNA: TGCGCCAGCAGCCCCTCGAGCGGGGGGAGGTTAGATACGCAGTATTTT. This encodes CASSPSSGGRLDTQYF.

The J gene is TRBJ2-3, the V gene TRBV7-3; 8 bases are shared with TRBD2. The CDR3 covers 15 residues. Losses at the gene ends were 3 bases for V and 1 base for J; bases not matched to a gene: 3. The germline CDR1 and CDR2 sequences are SGHTA and FQGTGA. The CDR3 nucleotides read TGTGCCAGCAGCTTGTTTAGCGGGGGCACAGATACGCAGTATTTT. This encodes CASSLFSGGTDTQYF.

This clonotype was picked up a small number of times. This rearrangement joins TRBV5-1 to TRBJ2-7, with D hard to call. The germline V gene encodes CDR1 SGHRS and CDR2 YFSETQ. The CDR3 length is 15 residues. Trimming removed 0 bases at V and 3 bases at J, with 13 bases between. CDR3 nucleotide sequence: TGCGCCAGCAGCTTGGTTAGTACATCGGTCTACGAGCAGTACTTC. Its translation: CASSLVSTSVYEQYF.

This clonotype occurred many times. The chain couples TRBV28 to TRBJ1-3; the match to TRBD1 covers 8 bases. This CDR3 is built from 13 residues. The germline gives CDR1 MDHEN, CDR2 SYDVKM. V lost 5 bases, J lost 6 bases, and 3 bases stayed unmatched. The CDR3 DNA follows: TGTGCCAGCAGTCGGACAGGGATAAACACCATATATTTT. This encodes CASSRTGINTIYF. The entire variable domain, with the rest obtained from reference TRBV28 and TRBJ1-3, is as follows: DVKVTQSSRYLVKRTGEKVFLECVQDMDHENMFWYRQDPGLGLRLIYFSYDVKMKEKGDIPEGYSVSREKKERFSLILESASTNQTSMYLCASSRTGINTIYFGEGSWLTVV.

The CDR3 nucleotides are TGTGCCAGCAGTCGTACCGGGTCTTACACAGATACGCAGTATTTT. Its protein product is CASSRTGSYTDTQYF. The V gene is TRBV9, the J gene TRBJ2-3; D ambiguous. The CDR3 has 15 amino acids. V dropped 5 bases and J dropped 2 bases, with 15 bases sitting between them. The germline CDR1 and CDR2 sequences are SGDLS and YYNGEE.

This clonotype was seen ten or more times. The chain links TRBV28 to TRBJ1-4; D not resolved. The V end lost 8 bases, the J end lost 5 bases, and 9 bases lay between the germline ends. Germline values: CDR1 MDHEN, CDR2 SYDVKM. The CDR3 consists of 12 residues. The CDR3 protein is CASHTGNEKLFF. The CDR3, as DNA: TGTGCCAGCCATACGGGAAATGAAAAACTGTTTTTT.

In its sample, this clonotype is medium-sized. V usage is TRBV20-1 and J usage is TRBJ2-4; 7 bases are shared with TRBD1. V was clipped by 5 bases and J by 7 bases; unmatched bases: 5. This CDR3 has 12 amino acids. In germline, CDR1 is DFQATT, CDR2 SNEGSKA (reference sequence). In DNA form, the CDR3 reads TGCAGTGCTTGGGACAGTCGTAACATTCAGTACTTC. Translation gives CSAWDSRNIQYF.

This clonotype was detected many times. The V call is TRBV5-6, the J call TRBJ2-5; TRBD2 matches at 7 bases. Germline lookup yields CDR1 SGHDT and CDR2 YYEEEE. After removal of 1 base from V and 2 bases from J, the junction contained 8 bases not matched to a gene. This CDR3 has 16 residues. CDR3 sequence (DNA): TGTGCCAGCAGCTTGTTCGGGGGGAATGCTCAAGAGACCCAGTACTTC. It specifies CASSLFGGNAQETQYF.

The rearrangement joins TRBV9 to TRBJ1-3; 7 nucleotides align to TRBD1. This CDR3 is built from 14 residues. The V gene end was trimmed by 3 bases and the J gene end by 2 bases; junction bases not matched to a gene: 2. CDR1 and CDR2 from the germline V gene are SGDLS and YYNGEE. DNA of the CDR3: TGTGCCAGCAGCGAACAGGGGACTGGAAACACCATATATTTT. The encoded protein is CASSEQGTGNTIYF.

This clonotype was seen at least ten times. CDR3 nucleotides: TGTGCCAGCAGCGTAGTGGCAGGGACACATGAGCAGTTCTTC. This translates into CASSVVAGTHEQFF. The J gene is TRBJ2-1, the V gene TRBV9; a possible D gene is TRBD1 (6 bases). Germline V gives CDR1 SGDLS, CDR2 YYNGEE. This CDR3 region has 14 residues. Trimming took off 0 bases at V and 8 bases at J, with 12 bases between the two ends.

This clonotype was detected many times. This chain connects TRBV5-1 to TRBJ2-6; the D gene could be TRBD1 or TRBD2 (5 bases each). In germline, CDR1 is SGHRS, CDR2 YFSETQ. The V gene lost 7 bases and the J gene lost 0 bases, with 11 bases spanning the gap. The CDR3 has 15 amino acids. DNA for the CDR3: TGCGCCAGCGCTGGGGGAAACTCTGGGGCCAACGTCCTGACTTTC. Its protein is CASAGGNSGANVLTF. Filled out from reference TRBV5-1 and TRBJ2-6, the complete variable domain reads KAGVTQTPRYLIKTRGQQVTLSCSPISGHRSVSWYQQTPGQGLQFLFEYFSETQRNKGNFPGRFSGRQFSNSRSEMNVSTLELGDSALYLCASAGGNSGANVLTFGAGSRLTVL.

In its sample, this clonotype was seen a few times. The chain combines TRBV7-2 with TRBJ2-7; TRBD1 might be the D (5 bases). The CDR3 covers 15 residues. V was clipped by 1 base and J by 2 bases, with 12 bases between them. Germline V gene data show CDR1 as SGHTA and CDR2 as FQGNSA. CDR3 bases: TGTGCCAGCAGCTTAGTTGGGCAGGGTACCTACGAGCAGTACTTC. This translates into CASSLVGQGTYEQYF.

This chain uses TRBV7-9 with TRBJ1-3, with a possible D match to TRBD1 (6 bases). The V end was cut by 1 base, the J end by 4 bases, with 14 bases between. The length of the CDR3 is 16 residues. The germline CDR1 and CDR2 sequences are SEHNR and FQNEAQ (reference sequence). The CDR3 DNA sequence: TGTGCCAGCAGCTTAGAACAGGGAAGAGACGGAAACACCATATATTTT. Translated: CASSLEQGRDGNTIYF.

The CDR3 region has the DNA TGTGCCAGCAGCCCGCGGAGCAGAGACGAGCAGTACTTC. This translates into CASSPRSRDEQYF. This chain joins TRBV7-2 and TRBJ2-7; no firm D call. CDR1 is SGHTA, CDR2 FQGNSA, per germline. The CDR3 runs 13 residues. V was shortened by 5 bases and J by 5 bases, with 13 bases between the two germline ends.

This clonotype was recorded many times. The gene calls are TRBV6-2 or TRBV6-3 and TRBJ2-1; D might be TRBD2 (6 bases). The CDR3 length is 13 residues. The V gene's germline CDR1 is MNHEY and CDR2 SVGEGT. V lost 5 bases and J lost 3, with 8 bases in between. CDR3 in DNA: TGTGCCAGCAGTACTAGCCTCTACAATGAGCAGTTCTTC. Translation gives CASSTSLYNEQFF.

The gene calls are TRBV5-1 and TRBJ1-2; D remains ambiguous. V was clipped by 0 bases and J by 0 bases, with 9 bases between them. There are 15 residues in the CDR3. The germline V gene has CDR1 SGHRS and CDR2 YFSETQ. CDR3 sequence reads: CASSLGHKSNYGYTF. The CDR3, as DNA: TGCGCCAGCAGCTTGGGACACAAATCTAACTATGGCTACACCTTC. Complete variable domain (other parts from reference TRBV5-1 and TRBJ1-2): KAGVTQTPRYLIKTRGQQVTLSCSPISGHRSVSWYQQTPGQGLQFLFEYFSETQRNKGNFPGRFSGRQFSNSRSEMNVSTLELGDSALYLCASSLGHKSNYGYTFGSGTRLTVV.

The V gene is TRBV18, the J gene TRBJ2-2, with D perhaps matching TRBD1 (6 bases). The CDR3 is 16 amino acids. V was shortened by 1 base and J by 1 base, with 10 bases between the two germline ends. Germline V gene data show CDR1 as KGHSH and CDR2 as LQKENI. CDR3 coding DNA: TGTGCCAGCTCACCACTACGCAGGGGGAACACCGGGGAGCTGTTTTTT. This gives the protein CASSPLRRGNTGELFF.